The following is a T cell receptor beta chain sequence with its context. The antigen it binds to is not known. No clone much larger than this one lies a single base away; base qualities are absent. The CDR3 runs 17 residues from the cysteine to the phenylalanine. The entry retains the CDR3 DNA only, 51 bases that are in frame from base 1. The germline V gene (reference sequence) yields MNHEY for CDR1 and SMNVEV for CDR2. Relative to germline, V is missing 3 bases and J is missing 6 bases, with 10 bases of the junction outside any gene match. These data originate in a study of graft-versus-host responses after intestinal transplantation (dated by TCRdb to about 2021). Describing the broader study: Multivisceral, liver-intestinal, or isolated intestinal transplants were received by the recipients. After intestinal transplantation, graft-versus-host and host-versus-graft alloreactive T cell clones in the graft, circulation and bone marrow were tracked using bulk TCR-beta CDR3 sequencing. Rather than being sequenced by the commercial service, samples from a few later patients were sequenced in-house on an Illumina MiSeq and processed with MiXCR. Every recipient was given anti-thymocyte globulin induction, followed by approximately 3 years of maintenance tacrolimus and steroids. A peak of at least 4% donor T cells among recipient peripheral blood mononuclear cells was the definition used for donor T cell macrochimerism. Of the roughly 26 intestinal transplant recipients enrolled in the cohort, one of whom was a retransplant, a few patients without pretransplant specimens were excluded. To identify alloreactive clones, pre-transplant mixed lymphocyte reaction products were sequenced and then compared with unstimulated pre-transplant donor and recipient T cells.

Broad study findings and their caveats: The relatively low number and heterogeneity of intestinal transplant patients limited the conclusions. In patients with donor T cell macrochimerism, the allografts had high GvH to HvG T cell clonal ratios. Early after transplant, peak levels of circulating GvH clones were associated with declines in HvG clones. GvH clones turned up in recipient bone marrow, with some appearing earlier in ileal mucosa or blood, a pattern consistent with an intestinal mucosal origin.

According to the study, the label for this sample's time point signals: cells obtained before transplantation from donor or recipient. CD3+CD4+ and CD3+CD8+ populations were FACS-sorted from unstimulated pre-transplant donor and recipient cells taken from spleen or lymph nodes. Library preparation used the immunoSEQ multiplex PCR assay. For most patients, genomic DNA was isolated using the Qiagen DNeasy Blood and Tissue Kit and was shipped frozen to Adaptive Biotechnologies for TCR sequencing. For most patients, genomic DNA was subjected to high-throughput TCR-beta CDR3 sequencing by Adaptive Biotechnologies. From the authors' description of their analysis: Adaptive's ImmunoSEQ software supplied the TCR sequencing data for around 19 patients, while MiXCR and VDJtools were used to process a few other patients. To correct CD4 versus CD8 sorting errors, sequences present in both subsets at a frequency ratio below 5:1 were removed. Because the origin of CDR3 nucleotide sequences shared between donor and recipient could not be assigned, those sequences were removed. Alloreactive clones required at least 2-fold expansion over unstimulated cells and minimum CFSE-low frequency of 0.002% (template counts) or 0.001% (read counts). A clone was considered mappable if detected in the sequenced pre-transplant spleen, lymph node, or MLR CFSE-low populations of the donor or recipient. The cumulative frequency of alloreactive clones was calculated as a percentage of all sequences, weighted by copy number. TCRdb limited this immuneACCESS table to in-frame rearrangements with V and J called. A share of clones is missing; checked studies link under half to unresolved V genes, and the rest is unexplained. The V and J calls and the clone size are those of that table, but D and trimming were determined from the DNA. In all, the sample holds about 86,000 clones, and about 91% of those were seen once. The ten largest clones add up to around 0.53% of the sample.

The source of this sequence is a human donor who received an intestinal transplant. Recombination connected TRBV27 to TRBJ2-1, with 11 bases aligning to TRBD2. Sequencing was performed on unstimulated CD8+ T cells sorted from spleen or lymph node cells, taken before intestinal transplant. The nucleotide sequence reads TGTGCCAGCAGTTTTGGGCCACTAGCGGGAGTCCCCAATGAGCAGTTCTTC. It is translated as CASSFGPLAGVPNEQFF.